Only a few counts were recorded for the clone carrying this TCR beta chain. Antigen unknown. V lost 6 bases to trimming and J lost 2 bases, with 12 bases between them. CDR1 is SGHAT, CDR2 FQNNGV, per germline. There are 14 residues in the CDR3. Next came a second PCR, run for about 7 to 12 cycles, which used a sample-barcoded 5' primer along with a J-beta primer mix. One entry per CDR3 protein results from TCRdb running MiXCR on the 5' RACE reads. This sample yields around 2 million distinct CDR3 sequences, of which approximately 39% are seen a single time; under 25% belongs to the top ten. This sample stems from a study of blood T cells in healthy people across ages. Study-level results: Samples with more naive T cells showed higher observed beta diversity.

The sequencing input was blood. The chain uses TRBV11-2 and TRBJ2-3; possible D gene TRBD1, 6 bases. The sequence was obtained from a human donor in good health. CDR3 coding DNA: TGTGCCAGCAGTCTACAGGGTTACACAGATACGCAGTATTTT. Protein: CASSLQGYTDTQYF.